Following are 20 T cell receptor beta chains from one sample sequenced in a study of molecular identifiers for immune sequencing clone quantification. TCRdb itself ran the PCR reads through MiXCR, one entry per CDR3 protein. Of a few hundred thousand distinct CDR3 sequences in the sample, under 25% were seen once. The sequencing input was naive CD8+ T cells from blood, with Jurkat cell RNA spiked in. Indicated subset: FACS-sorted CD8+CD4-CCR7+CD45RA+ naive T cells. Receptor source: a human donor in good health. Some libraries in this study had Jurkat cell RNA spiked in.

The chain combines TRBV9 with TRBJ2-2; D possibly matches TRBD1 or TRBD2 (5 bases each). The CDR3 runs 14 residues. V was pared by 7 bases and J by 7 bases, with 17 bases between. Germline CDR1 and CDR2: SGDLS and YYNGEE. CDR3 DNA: TGTGCCAGCGCGAACGGGGCGATGCTCGGGGAGCTGTTTTTT. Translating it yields CASANGAMLGELFF. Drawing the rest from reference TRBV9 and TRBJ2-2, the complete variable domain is DSGVTQTPKHLITATGQRVTLRCSPRSGDLSVYWYQQSLDQGLQFLIQYYNGEERAKGNILERFSAQQFPDLHSELNLSSLELGDSALYFCASANGAMLGELFFGEGSRLTVL.

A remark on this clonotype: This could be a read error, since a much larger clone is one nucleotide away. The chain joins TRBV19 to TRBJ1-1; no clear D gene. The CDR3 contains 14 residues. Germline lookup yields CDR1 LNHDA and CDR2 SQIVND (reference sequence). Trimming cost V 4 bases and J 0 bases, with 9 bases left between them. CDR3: CASSSRGLNTEAFF. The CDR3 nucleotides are TGTGCCAGTAGTAGCCGGGGTCTGAACACTGAAGCTTTCTTT.

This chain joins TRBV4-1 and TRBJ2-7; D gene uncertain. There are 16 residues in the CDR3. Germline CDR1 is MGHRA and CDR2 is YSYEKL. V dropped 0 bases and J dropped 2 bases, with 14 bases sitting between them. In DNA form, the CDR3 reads TGCGCCAGCAGCCAAGATGGCTCGGTACCCGCCTACGAGCAGTACTTC. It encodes CASSQDGSVPAYEQYF.

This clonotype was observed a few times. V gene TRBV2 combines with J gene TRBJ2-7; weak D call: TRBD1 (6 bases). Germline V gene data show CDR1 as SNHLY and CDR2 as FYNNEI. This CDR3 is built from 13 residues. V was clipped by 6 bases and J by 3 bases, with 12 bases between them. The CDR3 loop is CASRGQSLYEQYF. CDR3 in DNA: TGTGCCAGCAGAGGACAGTCCCTCTACGAGCAGTACTTC.

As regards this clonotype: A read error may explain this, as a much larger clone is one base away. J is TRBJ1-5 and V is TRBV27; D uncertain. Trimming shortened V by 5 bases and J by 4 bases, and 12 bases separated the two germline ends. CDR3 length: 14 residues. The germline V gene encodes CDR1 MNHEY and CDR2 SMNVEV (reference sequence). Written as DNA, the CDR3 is TGTGCCAGCAGTCTCCCAAGTTTAAATCAGCCCCAGCATTTT. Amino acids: CASSLPSLNQPQHF.

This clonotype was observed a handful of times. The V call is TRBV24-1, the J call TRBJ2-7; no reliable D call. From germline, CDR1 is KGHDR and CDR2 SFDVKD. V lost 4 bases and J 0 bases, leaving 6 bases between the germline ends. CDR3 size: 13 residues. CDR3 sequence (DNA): TGTGCCACCAGTGACCTGAACTCCTACGAGCAGTACTTC. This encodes CATSDLNSYEQYF.

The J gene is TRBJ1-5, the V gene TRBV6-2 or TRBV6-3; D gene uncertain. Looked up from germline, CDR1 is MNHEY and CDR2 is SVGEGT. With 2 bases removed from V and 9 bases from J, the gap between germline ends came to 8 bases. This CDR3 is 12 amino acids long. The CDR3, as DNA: TGTGCCAGCAGTTACGGACGGGGGCCCCAGCATTTT. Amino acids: CASSYGRGPQHF.

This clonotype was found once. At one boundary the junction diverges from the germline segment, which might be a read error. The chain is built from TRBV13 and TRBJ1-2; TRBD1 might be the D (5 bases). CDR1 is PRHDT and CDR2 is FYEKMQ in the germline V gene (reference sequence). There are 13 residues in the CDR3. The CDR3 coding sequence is TGTGCCCGCAGGGACGCTTCAGACTATGGCTACACCTTC. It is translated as CARRDASDYGYTF.

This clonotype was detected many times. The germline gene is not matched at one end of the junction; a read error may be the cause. CDR3 nucleotide sequence: TGTGCCAGCAGTCTATGGGTAGGACAGAAACAAGAGACCCAGTACTTC. Encoded protein: CASSLWVGQKQETQYF. V and J are TRBV28 and TRBJ2-5; tentatively, D is TRBD1 (6 bases). The CDR3 sequence is 16 residues long. Germline V lookup: CDR1 MDHEN, CDR2 SYDVKM.

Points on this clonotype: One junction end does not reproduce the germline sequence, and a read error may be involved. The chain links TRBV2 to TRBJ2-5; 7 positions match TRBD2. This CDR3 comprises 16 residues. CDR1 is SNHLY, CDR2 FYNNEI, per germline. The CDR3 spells CASSPILAWDEERQYF. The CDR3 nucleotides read TGTGCGAGCAGTCCTATACTAGCGTGGGACGAAGAGAGGCAGTACTTC.

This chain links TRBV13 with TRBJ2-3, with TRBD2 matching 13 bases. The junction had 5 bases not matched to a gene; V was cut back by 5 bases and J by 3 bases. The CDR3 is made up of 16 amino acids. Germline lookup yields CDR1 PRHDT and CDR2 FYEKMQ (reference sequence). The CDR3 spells CASSNGTSGNTDTQYF. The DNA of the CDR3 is TGTGCCAGCAGCAACGGGACTAGCGGGAATACAGATACGCAGTATTTT.

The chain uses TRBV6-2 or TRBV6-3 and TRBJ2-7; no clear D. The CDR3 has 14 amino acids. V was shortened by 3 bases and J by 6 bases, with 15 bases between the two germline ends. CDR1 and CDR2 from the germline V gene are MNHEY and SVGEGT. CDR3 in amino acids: CASSYAEVQVEQYF. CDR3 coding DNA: TGTGCCAGCAGTTATGCAGAGGTCCAGGTCGAGCAGTACTTC.

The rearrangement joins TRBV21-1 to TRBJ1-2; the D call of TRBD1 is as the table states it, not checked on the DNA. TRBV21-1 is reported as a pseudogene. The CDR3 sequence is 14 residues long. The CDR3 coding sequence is TGTGCCAACCCCCCTAGACCGACTAACTATGGCTACACCTTC. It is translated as CANPPRPTNYGYTF.

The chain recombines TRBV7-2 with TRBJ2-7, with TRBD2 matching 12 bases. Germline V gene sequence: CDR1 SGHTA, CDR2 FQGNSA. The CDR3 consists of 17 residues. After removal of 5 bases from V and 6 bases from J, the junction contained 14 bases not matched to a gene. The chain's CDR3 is CASSPASGRAQLSEQYF. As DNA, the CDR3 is TGTGCCAGCAGCCCCGCTAGCGGGAGGGCCCAGCTCTCCGAGCAGTACTTC.

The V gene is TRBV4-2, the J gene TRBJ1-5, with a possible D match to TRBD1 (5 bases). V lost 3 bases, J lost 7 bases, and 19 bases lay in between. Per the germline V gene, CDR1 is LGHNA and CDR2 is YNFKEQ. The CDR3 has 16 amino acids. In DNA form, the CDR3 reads TGTGCCAGCAGCCAGGTTTCACAAGTTGGGGGACAGCCCCAGCATTTT. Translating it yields CASSQVSQVGGQPQHF.

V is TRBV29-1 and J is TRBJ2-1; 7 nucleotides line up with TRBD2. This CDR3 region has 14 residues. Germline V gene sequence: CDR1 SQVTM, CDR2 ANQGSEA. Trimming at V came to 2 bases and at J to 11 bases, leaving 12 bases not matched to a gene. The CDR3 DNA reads TGCAGCGTTGAACCTGGTGCTAGCGGTTCAAAGCAGTTCTTC. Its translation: CSVEPGASGSKQFF.

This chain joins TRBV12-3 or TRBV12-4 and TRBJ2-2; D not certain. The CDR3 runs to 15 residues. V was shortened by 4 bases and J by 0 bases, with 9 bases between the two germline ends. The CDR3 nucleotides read TGTGCCAGCAGTTCGACATTAGCGAACACCGGGGAGCTGTTTTTT. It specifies CASSSTLANTGELFF.

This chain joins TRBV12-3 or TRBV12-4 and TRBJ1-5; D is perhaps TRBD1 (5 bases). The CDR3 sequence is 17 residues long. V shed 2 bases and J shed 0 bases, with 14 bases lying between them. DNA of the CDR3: TGTGCCAGCAGTTTAAGAGACAGCGACAATAGCAATCAGCCCCAGCATTTT. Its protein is CASSLRDSDNSNQPQHF.

In DNA, the CDR3 is TGTGCCTGGAGTGTACTGAACCCAGGAGGCTACGAGCAGTACTTC. Its protein is CAWSVLNPGGYEQYF. The chain employs TRBV30 and TRBJ2-7; possibly TRBD2 for D (5 bases). This CDR3 is 15 amino acids long. Germline CDR1 reads GTSNPN; CDR2 reads SVGIG (reference sequence). The ends were cut back, 0 bases at V and 3 bases at J, with 15 bases in the middle.

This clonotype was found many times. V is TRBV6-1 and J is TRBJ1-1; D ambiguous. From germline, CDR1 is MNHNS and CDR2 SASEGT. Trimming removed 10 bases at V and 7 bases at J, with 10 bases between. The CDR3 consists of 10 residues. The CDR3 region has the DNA TGTGCCACCGAGTTGTTTGAAGCTTTCTTT. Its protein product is CATELFEAFF.